This T cell receptor beta chain comes out of a study of T-cell reconstitution after alpha-beta-depleted transplantation in children (dated by TCRdb to 2016 to 2018). With regard to the full study: Using TCR repertoire profiling, the study quantitatively followed how T-cell immune reconstitution unfolded in children after TCRalphabeta/CD19-depleted allogeneic hematopoietic cell transplantation.

Libraries were constructed by PCR. The sample was run on an Illumina HiSeq 2500. TCR libraries were prepared with molecular barcoding, using unique molecular identifiers to normalize TCRbeta repertoire quantification. TCRdb reran the public reads through fastp at Q25 and MiXCR, keeping productive beta chains. CDR3 protein sequences are deduplicated, and each keeps its most common genes and DNA. This sample holds over 150,000 distinct CDR3 sequences; more than 14% were observed only once. About 12% of the sample is held by the ten biggest clonotypes. The CDR3 contains 14 residues, cysteine and phenylalanine counted. The read is trimmed to its CDR3 DNA, 42 bases read in frame from base 1. The germline V gene supplies CDR1 SGHNT and CDR2 YENEEA. Trimming leaves V shorter by 0 bases and J shorter by 4 bases, with the junction holding 1 base beyond the gene matches. On this clonotype: The antigen it binds to is not known. Per-nucleotide qualities are absent, and no much larger clonotype sits a single base away.

The sample was PBMCs from the stem cell graft donor, taken from the stem cell graft. The clonotype was recovered from a human donor who donated a stem cell graft to a child with acute lymphoblastic leukemia. This chain joins TRBV11-3 to TRBJ2-5, with TRBD1 matching 8 junction bases. The CDR3 reads as follows: CASSLETGAETQYF. The nucleotide sequence is given as TGTGCCAGCAGCTTAGAGACAGGGGCAGAGACCCAGTACTTC.